What follows are 25 T cell receptor beta chains derived from one specimen sequenced in a study of T cell changes during pregnancy in multiple sclerosis. Profiling relied on immunoSEQ multiplex PCR, and the TCRdb table lists in-frame clones only, not all of them. The sample shows about 46,000 clones, approximately 90% of them seen only once. The source material was CD4+ T cells from peripheral blood mononuclear cells, sampled after pregnancy. The receptors were gathered from a female donor with multiple sclerosis, enrolled in a pregnancy study.

The chain combines TRBV2 with TRBJ1-4; D is uncertain. This CDR3 has 15 amino acids. Trimming took off 4 bases at V and 3 bases at J, with 12 bases between the two ends. Germline CDR1 and CDR2: SNHLY and FYNNEI. This chain's CDR3 is CASSGSGSPNEKLFF. DNA of the CDR3: TGTGCCAGCAGTGGATCAGGCTCGCCTAATGAAAAACTGTTTTTT.

This chain connects TRBV5-1 to TRBJ1-3, with a tentative D call TRBD1 (6 bases). Trimming left V 0 bases short and J 1 base short, with 11 bases between. This CDR3 contains 16 residues. Germline V gene data show CDR1 as SGHRS and CDR2 as YFSETQ. The CDR3, as DNA: TGCGCCAGCAGCTTGGGCGCGGGGGCATCTGGAAACACCATATATTTT. Protein product: CASSLGAGASGNTIYF.

This sequence joins TRBV7-9 and TRBJ2-7, with D tentatively TRBD2 (6 bases). This CDR3 has 12 amino acids. V gave up 6 bases and J gave up 7 bases, with 13 bases separating them. Germline V CDR1 and CDR2: SEHNR, FQNEAQ (reference sequence). CDR3 coding DNA: TGTGCCAGCAGTATGGGTGGGGGGGAGCAGTACTTC. It yields the protein CASSMGGGEQYF.

The chain employs TRBV28 and TRBJ1-1; possibly TRBD1 for D (5 bases). V was cut by 3 bases and J by 1 base, with 6 bases left in between. The germline CDR1 and CDR2 sequences are MDHEN and SYDVKM. The CDR3 is 13 residues long. CDR3 coding DNA: TGTGCCAGCAGTTTCGACAGGAACACTGAAGCTTTCTTT. It is translated as CASSFDRNTEAFF.

This clone has a single count. The rearrangement uses TRBV14 and TRBJ2-2, with TRBD2 matching over 14 bases. Unmatched junction bases numbered 9, after V lost 3 bases and J lost 9 bases. The CDR3 has 17 residues. CDR1 and CDR2 from the germline V gene are SGHDN and FVKESK. CDR3 sequence: CASSQTGLAGVGRELFF. CDR3 in DNA: TGTGCCAGCAGCCAGACGGGACTAGCGGGAGTAGGACGGGAGCTGTTTTTT. The full variable domain, with the rest looked up from reference TRBV14 and TRBJ2-2, is EAGVTQFPSHSVIEKGQTVTLRCDPISGHDNLYWYRRVMGKEIKFLLHFVKESKQDESGMPNNRFLAERTGGTYSTLKVQPAELEDSGVYFCASSQTGLAGVGRELFFGEGSRLTVL.

The chain uses TRBV19 and TRBJ1-1; D is undetermined. V lost 6 bases and J lost 0, with 11 bases in between. The CDR3 sequence is 14 residues long. The germline CDR1 and CDR2 sequences are LNHDA and SQIVND (reference sequence). CDR3 region: CASSRVLMNTEAFF. The CDR3 nucleotides are TGTGCCAGTAGCCGGGTCCTTATGAACACTGAAGCTTTCTTT.

V usage is TRBV28 and J usage is TRBJ1-2, with D maybe TRBD1 (5 bases). Germline V gene lookup returns CDR1 MDHEN and CDR2 SYDVKM. The V and J ends lost 4 bases and 1 base respectively, with 10 bases between them. This CDR3 is 14 amino acids long. The DNA for the CDR3 is TGTGCCAGCAGTTCAGGGATCGTTAACTATGGCTACACCTTC. This encodes CASSSGIVNYGYTF.

This clone has just one count. The chain has TRBV5-1 and TRBJ1-2; 7 bases align to TRBD1. The CDR3 extends over 14 amino acids. Germline CDR1 SGHRS, CDR2 YFSETQ. Germline trimming cut 9 bases from V and 7 bases from J; bases unmatched to any gene: 15. The CDR3 is CATKATGSGFGYTF. Here the CDR3 DNA reads TGCGCCACCAAGGCGACAGGGAGTGGTTTTGGCTACACCTTC.

V and J are TRBV27 and TRBJ1-1; possible D gene TRBD1, 6 bases. Germline V gene data show CDR1 as MNHEY and CDR2 as SMNVEV (reference sequence). CDR3 size: 11 residues. The CDR3 is CAPQGNTEAFF. CDR3 DNA: TGTGCTCCACAGGGGAACACTGAAGCTTTCTTT.

The rearrangement uses TRBV7-2 and TRBJ2-2, with TRBD1 identical over 9 bases. The CDR3 is made up of 16 amino acids. V shed 5 bases, J shed 4 bases, and the junction held 8 bases outside the gene matches. Germline V gene lookup returns CDR1 SGHTA and CDR2 FQGNSA. CDR3 in amino acids: CASSPPGQGVTGELFF. CDR3 DNA: TGTGCCAGCAGCCCGCCGGGACAGGGCGTCACCGGGGAGCTGTTTTTT.

This rearrangement joins TRBV7-8 to TRBJ2-2; 9 bases map to TRBD1. The CDR3 sequence is 16 residues long. Germline V gene lookup returns CDR1 SGHVS and CDR2 FQNEAQ. With V trimmed by 4 bases and J by 6 bases, 9 bases remained unmatched. The CDR3 DNA follows: TGTGCCAGCAGCTGGACCGGGACAGGGAGCCCCGGGGAGCTGTTTTTT. Its translation: CASSWTGTGSPGELFF.

V gene TRBV2 combines with J gene TRBJ2-1; 8 nucleotides match TRBD2. V lost 6 bases to trimming and J lost 5 bases; unmatched junction nucleotides: 12. The CDR3 covers 16 residues. CDR1 is SNHLY, CDR2 FYNNEI, per germline. CDR3 in DNA: TGTGCCAGCAGCACCTTGCGGGTACTAGCGGACAATGAGCAGTTCTTC. Protein sequence: CASSTLRVLADNEQFF.

The chain employs TRBV7-2 and TRBJ2-7; 9 bases map to TRBD1. The V and J ends lost 5 bases and 5 bases, in that order; junction bases with no gene match: 4. CDR1 is SGHTA, CDR2 FQGNSA, per germline. The CDR3 contains 13 residues. The CDR3 DNA reads TGTGCCAGCAGCCGGGACAGGGTCAACGAGCAGTACTTC. Translating gives CASSRDRVNEQYF.

This clone was observed a single time. V gene TRBV4-2 combines with J gene TRBJ2-2; D is unclear. The V end was cut by 6 bases, the J end by 2 bases, with 16 bases between. The CDR3 totals 16 residues. Germline V lookup: CDR1 LGHNA, CDR2 YNFKEQ. The CDR3 reads CASSEVVAGNTGELFF. CDR3 nucleotides: TGTGCCAGCAGTGAAGTGGTGGCAGGAAACACCGGGGAGCTGTTTTTT.

This clone was found once. The rearrangement uses TRBV6-5 and TRBJ1-2; 11 nucleotides line up with TRBD1. The germline CDR1 and CDR2 sequences are MNHEY and SVGAGI. V shed 2 bases, J shed 8 bases, and the junction held 7 bases outside the gene matches. This CDR3 has 15 amino acids. CDR3 nucleotide sequence: TGTGCCAGCAGTTACGGGACAGGGGGAAGAAGAGGCTACACCTTC. Amino acids: CASSYGTGGRRGYTF.

The chain has TRBV5-6 and TRBJ2-4; TRBD1 is a possible D gene (6 bases). CDR3 length: 14 residues. Germline V lookup: CDR1 SGHDT, CDR2 YYEEEE. Trimming pared 2 bases from V and 2 bases from J, leaving 8 bases between. The CDR3 region has the DNA TGTGCCAGCAGCTTACAGGGAACCAAAAACATTCAGTACTTC. Protein product: CASSLQGTKNIQYF.

V and J are TRBV5-6 and TRBJ1-2; no reliable D call. Germline CDR1 SGHDT, CDR2 YYEEEE. V shed 5 bases and J shed 5 bases, with 13 bases lying between them. The CDR3 covers 13 residues. CDR3 loop: CASSSEPTYGYTF. CDR3 DNA: TGTGCCAGCAGTTCTGAACCGACTTATGGCTACACCTTC.

This chain connects TRBV6-6 to TRBJ2-7, with 10 bases fitting TRBD1. Per germline, CDR1 MNHNY and CDR2 SVGAGI (reference sequence). The CDR3 sequence is 14 residues long. V trimming: 5 bases; J trimming: 4 bases; junction bases outside the gene matches: 5. This CDR3 reads CASSKGTGVYEQYF. The CDR3 DNA is TGTGCCAGCAGTAAAGGGACAGGGGTTTACGAGCAGTACTTC.

V and J are TRBV7-8 and TRBJ2-2; 15 bases match TRBD2. CDR1 and CDR2 from the germline V gene are SGHVS and FQNEAQ. J gave up 4 bases and V 6 bases, and 9 bases lay outside the gene matches. CDR3 size: 18 residues. CDR3 sequence reads: CASRHSGTSGRTTGELFF. The DNA of the CDR3 is TGTGCCAGCAGACATTCCGGGACTAGCGGGAGGACCACCGGGGAGCTGTTTTTT.

This chain links TRBV6-1 with TRBJ2-1, with D possibly being TRBD2 (6 bases). This CDR3 is 15 amino acids long. The germline gives CDR1 MNHNS, CDR2 SASEGT. V was pared by 2 bases and J by 2 bases, with 10 bases between. The CDR3 DNA sequence: TGTGCCAGCAGTGAACGGAGGGGCCCCTACAATGAGCAGTTCTTC. It encodes CASSERRGPYNEQFF.

This chain joins TRBV11-2 and TRBJ2-1; TRBD1 agrees at 12 bases. The length of the CDR3 is 15 residues. Germline loops: CDR1 SGHAT, CDR2 FQNNGV. V shed 6 bases and J 7 bases; nucleotides not matched to a gene: 7. CDR3 residues: CASSSPGQGANEQFF. The CDR3 DNA sequence: TGTGCCAGCAGTTCCCCGGGACAGGGGGCAAATGAGCAGTTCTTC. Using reference TRBV11-2 and TRBJ2-1 for the parts outside the CDR3, the full variable domain is EAGVAQSPRYKIIEKRQSVAFWCNPISGHATLYWYQQILGQGPKLLIQFQNNGVVDDSQLPKDRFSAERLKGVDSTLKIQPAKLEDSAVYLCASSSPGQGANEQFFGPGTRLTVL.

J is TRBJ1-1 and V is TRBV4-2, with unresolved D. Germline V gene sequence: CDR1 LGHNA, CDR2 YNFKEQ. The germline V and J ends were trimmed by 1 base and 5 bases, with 17 bases remaining between them. The length of the CDR3 is 16 residues. DNA of the CDR3: TGTGCCAGCAGCCAAGTCGGGTCAAGGTATAGGACTGAAGCTTTCTTT. Protein sequence: CASSQVGSRYRTEAFF.

This clone is a singleton in its sample. J is TRBJ2-5 and V is TRBV19, with 8 bases identical to TRBD1. The CDR3 sequence is 15 residues long. After removal of 1 base from V and 5 bases from J, the junction contained 6 bases not matched to a gene. The germline gives CDR1 LNHDA, CDR2 SQIVND (reference sequence). The CDR3 here is CASSIGDRIIETQYF. CDR3 bases: TGTGCCAGTAGTATAGGGGACAGGATTATCGAGACCCAGTACTTC.

This clone is a singleton in its sample. V usage is TRBV2 and J usage is TRBJ2-1; a possible D gene is TRBD2 (6 bases). The V gene's germline CDR1 is SNHLY and CDR2 FYNNEI. CDR3 length equals 14 residues. Trimming shortened V by 3 bases and J by 4 bases, and 10 bases separated the two germline ends. CDR3 nucleotides: TGTGCCAGCAGTGAGGGACTGGGATACAATGAGCAGTTCTTC. Protein: CASSEGLGYNEQFF.

The chain links TRBV7-9 to TRBJ2-1, with 7 bases aligning to TRBD2. The junction had 5 bases not matched to a gene; V was cut back by 8 bases and J by 4 bases. Germline loops: CDR1 SEHNR, CDR2 FQNEAQ (reference sequence). This CDR3 has 13 residues. This CDR3 reads CASGRTRYNEQFF. The CDR3 DNA reads as TGTGCCAGCGGGAGGACTAGATACAATGAGCAGTTCTTC.